Reported below is one T cell receptor (beta chain). In germline, CDR1 is GTSNPN, CDR2 SVGIG (reference sequence). The CDR3 is made up of 15 amino acids. V shed 4 bases and J 12 bases; nucleotides not matched to a gene: 10. Only in-frame clones appear in the TCRdb table, and some are missing; sequencing was by immunoSEQ multiplex PCR. The sample records over 200,000 clones, 83% being singletons. This sample is part of a study of blood T cell repertoires in COVID-19. Study background: Nucleic acid was either cDNA or gDNA, and it came from T cells, B-cell-depleted T cells, or PBMCs.

The clonotype originates from a man older than 75 with acute or convalescent COVID-19. Sample: peripheral blood. The rearrangement links TRBV30 to TRBJ2-3, with 16 bases lining up with TRBD2. CDR3 protein: CAWKRKGLAGGPQYF. The CDR3 DNA reads TGTGCCTGGAAGCGAAAGGGACTAGCGGGAGGGCCACAGTATTTT.